This TCR beta chain was captured by sequencing in a study of cytomegalovirus exposure and HLA in healthy donors. Findings and caveats of the study: TCR beta V- and J-gene trimming, according to a later analysis, was linked to a missense DCLRE1C variant. In a later analysis, productive TCRs from donors in an Asian-associated ancestry cluster reportedly carried fewer N-insertions than the cohort mean.

V lost 0 bases and J 6 bases, leaving 9 bases between the germline ends. Germline V gives CDR1 SGHRS, CDR2 YFSETQ. This CDR3 spans 13 amino acids. PCR involved 60 Vbeta and 13 Jbeta primers. Clones were read by immunoSEQ multiplex PCR, and TCRdb kept only the in-frame ones, dropping some. The table includes around 190,000 clones, approximately 80% detected once. As regards this clone: Its antigen is still unknown.

The sample comprised PBMCs. The chain employs TRBV5-1 and TRBJ1-1; perhaps TRBD1 as D (5 bases). This TCR was recovered from a young woman in good health and CMV-seropositive. For the CDR3, the DNA is TGCGCCAGCAGCTTGGCCGGGGGGTCTGAAGCTTTCTTT. Amino acids: CASSLAGGSEAFF.